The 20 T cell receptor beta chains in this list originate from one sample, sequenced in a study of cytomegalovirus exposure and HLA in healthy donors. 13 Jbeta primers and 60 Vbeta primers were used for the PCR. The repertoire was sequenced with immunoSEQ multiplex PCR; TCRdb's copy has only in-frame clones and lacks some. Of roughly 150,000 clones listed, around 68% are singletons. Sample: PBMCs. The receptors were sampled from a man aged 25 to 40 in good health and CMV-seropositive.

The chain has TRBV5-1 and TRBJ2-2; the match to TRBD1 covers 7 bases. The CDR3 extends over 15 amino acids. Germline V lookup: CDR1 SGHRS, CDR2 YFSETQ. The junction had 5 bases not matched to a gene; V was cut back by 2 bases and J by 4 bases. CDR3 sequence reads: CASSFEDRSTGELFF. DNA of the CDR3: TGCGCCAGCAGCTTCGAGGACAGGAGCACCGGGGAGCTGTTTTTT.

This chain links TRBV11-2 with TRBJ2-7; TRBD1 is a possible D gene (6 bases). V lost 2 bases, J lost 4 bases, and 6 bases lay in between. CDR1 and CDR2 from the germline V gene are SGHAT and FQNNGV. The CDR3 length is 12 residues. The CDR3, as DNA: TGTGCCAGCAGCTTACAGGGGTACGAGCAGTACTTC. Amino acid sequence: CASSLQGYEQYF.

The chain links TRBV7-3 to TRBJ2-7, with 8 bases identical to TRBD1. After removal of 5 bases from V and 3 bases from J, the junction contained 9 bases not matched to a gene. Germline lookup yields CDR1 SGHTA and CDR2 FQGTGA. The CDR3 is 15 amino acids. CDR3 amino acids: CASSKAPGGYYEQYF. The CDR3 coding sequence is TGTGCCAGCAGCAAAGCCCCAGGGGGCTACTACGAGCAGTACTTC. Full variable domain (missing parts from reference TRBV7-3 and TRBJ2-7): GAGVSQTPSNKVTEKGKYVELRCDPISGHTALYWYRQSLGQGPEFLIYFQGTGAADDSGLPNDRFFAVRPEGSVSTLKIQRTERGDSAVYLCASSKAPGGYYEQYFGPGTRLTVT.

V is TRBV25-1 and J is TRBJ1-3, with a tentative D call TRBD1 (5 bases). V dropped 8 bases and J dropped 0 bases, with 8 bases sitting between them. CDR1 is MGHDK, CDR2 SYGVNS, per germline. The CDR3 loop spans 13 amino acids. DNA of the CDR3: TGTGCCAGCGCACAGGCCTCTGGAAACACCATATATTTT. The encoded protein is CASAQASGNTIYF.

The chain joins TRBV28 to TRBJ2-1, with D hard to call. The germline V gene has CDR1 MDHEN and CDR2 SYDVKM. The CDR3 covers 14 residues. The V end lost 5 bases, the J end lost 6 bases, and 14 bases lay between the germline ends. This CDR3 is CASSQYPRSNEQFF. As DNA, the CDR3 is TGTGCCAGCAGTCAGTACCCCAGGTCCAATGAGCAGTTCTTC.

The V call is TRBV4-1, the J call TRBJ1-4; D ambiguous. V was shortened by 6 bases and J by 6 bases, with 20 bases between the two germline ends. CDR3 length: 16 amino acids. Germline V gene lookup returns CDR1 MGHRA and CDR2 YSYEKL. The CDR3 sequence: CASRRSGGGTDEKLFF. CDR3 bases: TGCGCCAGCAGAAGGTCCGGAGGCGGAACGGATGAAAAACTGTTTTTT.

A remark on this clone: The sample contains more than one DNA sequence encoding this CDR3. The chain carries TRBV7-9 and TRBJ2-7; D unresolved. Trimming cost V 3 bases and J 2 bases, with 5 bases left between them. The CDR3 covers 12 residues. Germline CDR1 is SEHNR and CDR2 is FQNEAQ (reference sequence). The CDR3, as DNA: TGTGCCAGCAGCTTGTTTACCTACGAGCAGTACTTC. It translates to CASSLFTYEQYF.

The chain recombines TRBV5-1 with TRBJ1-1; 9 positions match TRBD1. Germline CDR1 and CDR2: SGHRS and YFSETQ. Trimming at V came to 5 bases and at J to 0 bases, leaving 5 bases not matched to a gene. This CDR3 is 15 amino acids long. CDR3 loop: CASRTGTGMNTEAFF. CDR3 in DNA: TGCGCCAGCAGGACTGGGACAGGGATGAACACTGAAGCTTTCTTT.

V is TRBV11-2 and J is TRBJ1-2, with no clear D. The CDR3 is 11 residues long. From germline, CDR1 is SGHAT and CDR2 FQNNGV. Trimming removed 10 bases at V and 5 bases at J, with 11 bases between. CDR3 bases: TGTGCCACCCTAAGACTATATGGCTACACCTTC. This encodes CATLRLYGYTF.

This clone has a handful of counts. CDR3 sequence reads: CAWSVPVAEGNQPQHF. DNA for the CDR3: TGTGCCTGGAGTGTACCCGTTGCCGAGGGCAATCAGCCCCAGCATTTT. V and J are TRBV30 and TRBJ1-5; no clear D. Trimming left V 0 bases short and J 2 bases short, with 14 bases between. The CDR3 contains 16 residues. Germline CDR1 reads GTSNPN; CDR2 reads SVGIG (reference sequence). Full variable domain (rest looked up from reference TRBV30 and TRBJ1-5): SQTIHQWPATLVQPVGSPLSLECTVEGTSNPNLYWYRQAAGRGLQLLFYSVGIGQISSEVPQNLSASRPQDRQFILSSKKLLLSDSGFYLCAWSVPVAEGNQPQHFGDGTRLSIL.

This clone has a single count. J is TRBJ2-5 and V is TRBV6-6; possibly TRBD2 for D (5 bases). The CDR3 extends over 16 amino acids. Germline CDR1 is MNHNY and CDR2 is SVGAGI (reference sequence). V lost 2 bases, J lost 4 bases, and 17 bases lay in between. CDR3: CASSYTRTRGSETQYF. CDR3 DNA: TGTGCCAGCAGTTACACGAGGACCCGAGGGTCAGAGACCCAGTACTTC.

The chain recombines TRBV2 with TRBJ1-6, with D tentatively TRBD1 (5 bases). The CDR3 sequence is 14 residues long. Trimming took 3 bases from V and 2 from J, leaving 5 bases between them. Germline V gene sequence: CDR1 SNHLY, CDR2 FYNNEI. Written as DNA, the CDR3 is TGTGCCAGCAGTGAGGGGCCCTATAATTCACCCCTCCACTTT. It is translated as CASSEGPYNSPLHF.

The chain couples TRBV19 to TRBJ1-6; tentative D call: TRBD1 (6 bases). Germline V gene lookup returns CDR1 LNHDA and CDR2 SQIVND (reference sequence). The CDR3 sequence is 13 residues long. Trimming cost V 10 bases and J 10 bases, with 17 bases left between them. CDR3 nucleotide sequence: TGTGCCACCTCCGGGACAAGGTCCTCACCCCTCCACTTT. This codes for CATSGTRSSPLHF.

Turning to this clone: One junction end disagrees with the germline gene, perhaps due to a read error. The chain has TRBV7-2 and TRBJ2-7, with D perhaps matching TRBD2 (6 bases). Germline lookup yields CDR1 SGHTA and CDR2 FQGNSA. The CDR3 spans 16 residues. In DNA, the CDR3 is TGTGCCAGCAGCTTAGTGCCGGTGGGGGGAACCTACGAGCAGCACTTC. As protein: CASSLVPVGGTYEQHF.

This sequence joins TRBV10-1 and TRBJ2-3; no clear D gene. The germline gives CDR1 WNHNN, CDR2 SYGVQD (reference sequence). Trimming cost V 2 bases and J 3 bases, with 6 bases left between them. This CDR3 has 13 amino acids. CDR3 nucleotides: TGCGCCAGCAGTGAGCACGGGACAGATACGCAGTATTTT. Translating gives CASSEHGTDTQYF.

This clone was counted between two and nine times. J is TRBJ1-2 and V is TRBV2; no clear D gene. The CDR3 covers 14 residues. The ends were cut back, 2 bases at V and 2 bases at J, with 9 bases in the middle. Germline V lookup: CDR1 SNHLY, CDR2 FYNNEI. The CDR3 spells CASSEQEQNYGYTF. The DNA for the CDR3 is TGTGCCAGCAGTGAACAAGAACAGAACTATGGCTACACCTTC.

The CDR3 reads CASSVTVGNEKLFF. The CDR3 nucleotides are TGCGCCAGCAGCGTGACAGTGGGAAATGAAAAACTGTTTTTT. V usage is TRBV5-1 and J usage is TRBJ1-4, with a tentative D call TRBD1 (5 bases). This CDR3 contains 14 residues. V was trimmed by 4 bases and J by 5 bases, leaving 12 bases between them. CDR1 and CDR2 from the germline V gene are SGHRS and YFSETQ.

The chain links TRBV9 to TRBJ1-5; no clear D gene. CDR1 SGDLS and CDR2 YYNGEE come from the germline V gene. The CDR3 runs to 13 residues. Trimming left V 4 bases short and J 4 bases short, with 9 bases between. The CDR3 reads CASSPYGNQPQHF. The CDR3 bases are TGTGCCAGCAGCCCCTATGGTAATCAGCCCCAGCATTTT.

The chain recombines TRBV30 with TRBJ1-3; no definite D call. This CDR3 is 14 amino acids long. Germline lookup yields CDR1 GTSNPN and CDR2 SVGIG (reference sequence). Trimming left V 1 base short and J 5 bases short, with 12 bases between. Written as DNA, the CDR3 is TGTGCCTGGAGTGGCGACTTTGTGAGAAACACCATATATTTT. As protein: CAWSGDFVRNTIYF.

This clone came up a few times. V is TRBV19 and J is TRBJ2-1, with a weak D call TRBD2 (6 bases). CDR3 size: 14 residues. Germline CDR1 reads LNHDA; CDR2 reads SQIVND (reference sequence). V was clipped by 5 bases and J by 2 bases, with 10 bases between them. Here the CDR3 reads CASSDRGTYNEQFF. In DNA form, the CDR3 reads TGTGCCAGTAGTGATCGCGGGACCTACAATGAGCAGTTCTTC.